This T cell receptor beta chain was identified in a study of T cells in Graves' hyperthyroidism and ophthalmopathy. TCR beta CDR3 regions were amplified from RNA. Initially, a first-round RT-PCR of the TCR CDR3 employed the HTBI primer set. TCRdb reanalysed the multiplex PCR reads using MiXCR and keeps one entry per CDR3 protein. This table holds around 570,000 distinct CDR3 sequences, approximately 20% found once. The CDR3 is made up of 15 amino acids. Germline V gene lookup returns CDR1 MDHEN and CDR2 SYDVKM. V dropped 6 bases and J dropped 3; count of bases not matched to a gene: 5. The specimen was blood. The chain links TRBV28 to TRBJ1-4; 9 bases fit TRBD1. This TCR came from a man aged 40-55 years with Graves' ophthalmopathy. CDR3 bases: TGTGCCAGCAGCTACAGGGGGCTCGCTAATGAAAAACTGTTTTTT. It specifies CASSYRGLANEKLFF.